Listed below are T cell receptor beta chains from one sample, sequenced in a study of T cells after yellow fever vaccination. TCRdb independently ran MiXCR on the 5' RACE reads; one entry per CDR3 protein. There are about 230,000 distinct CDR3 sequences in the sample; around 6.7% occur only once, and more than 0.85% lies in the top ten. Sample: CD4+ T cells sorted from PBMCs, taken on the day of the yellow fever booster vaccination. These TCRs come from a man under 40 who received the YFV17D yellow fever vaccine. Each CDR3 is given with its conserved first and last residue. D genes are given only for firm matches. Clone sizes are given selectively: once, few, many, or a class where the clone is expanded.

v_gene	j_gene	d_gene	abundance	CDR3nt	CDR3aa
TRBV20-1	TRBJ1-4	.	few	TGCAGTGCTGGGCCAAGTGAAAAACTGTTTTTT	CSAGPSEKLFF
TRBV20-1	TRBJ2-7	TRBD1	many	TGCAGTGCTGCCCAGGGGGCTGGCTACGAGCAGTACTTC	CSAAQGAGYEQYF
TRBV7-8	TRBJ2-7	TRBD2	.	TGTGCCAGCAGCTTAGTTTGGCGGGAGCGCTCCCCTTCCTACGAGCAGTACTTC	CASSLVWRERSPSYEQYF
TRBV6-5	TRBJ2-2	.	.	TGTGCCAGCAGTTCCCCAAGGGGGGGAAGGACCGGGGAGCTGTTTTTT	CASSSPRGGRTGELFF
TRBV11-2	TRBJ2-7	TRBD2	.	TGTGCCAGCAGAGTAGGGACTAGCGGGAGCCCCAGCTCCTACGAGCAGTACTTC	CASRVGTSGSPSSYEQYF
TRBV4-3	TRBJ2-7	.	many	TGCGCCAGCAGCCAAGCTCAGGGGGCGGGAGACGAGCAGTACTTC	CASSQAQGAGDEQYF
TRBV5-1	TRBJ2-1	TRBD2	many	TGCGCCAGCAGCGTGGGACTAGCGGGTTTTCGGAAATACAATGAGCAGTTCTTC	CASSVGLAGFRKYNEQFF
TRBV29-1	TRBJ1-3	.	.	TGCAGCGGACAAAAGGCCGTGGGCGGAAACACCATATATTTT	CSGQKAVGGNTIYF
TRBV12-3/TRBV12-4	TRBJ1-5	.	.	TGTGCCAGCAGCAATCCGGGGGGTCAGCCCCAGCATTTT	CASSNPGGQPQHF
TRBV5-1	TRBJ2-2	.	few	TGCGCCAGCAGCCCCGAGGCCGGCACCGGGGAGCTGTTTTTT	CASSPEAGTGELFF
TRBV19	TRBJ2-7	.	.	TGTGCCAGTAGTCCAACCCCGGGTGTTGGCGAGCAGTACTTC	CASSPTPGVGEQYF
TRBV7-2	TRBJ2-1	.	few	TGTGCCAGCAGCTTAGCGGGTATCACCTACAATGAGCAGTTCTTC	CASSLAGITYNEQFF
TRBV24-1	TRBJ2-2	.	few	TGTGCCACCAGTGATCCCCGGGGCCCCGGGGAGCTGTTTTTT	CATSDPRGPGELFF
TRBV19	TRBJ2-7	.	.	TGTGCCAGTAAAAGGACCTTAGGGGACGAGCAGTACTTC	CASKRTLGDEQYF
TRBV5-6	TRBJ2-3	TRBD2	.	TGTGCCTCGGAACTAGCGGGAGGGCCAGGAGATACGCAGTATTTT	CASELAGGPGDTQYF
TRBV5-1	TRBJ2-2	TRBD1	few	TGCGCCAGCAGCCGGGGACAGGCCACCGGGGAGCTGTTTTTT	CASSRGQATGELFF
TRBV4-2	TRBJ2-3	.	few	TGTGCCAGCAGCCAAGGGGGCGTCGGAGATACGCAGTATTTT	CASSQGGVGDTQYF
TRBV20-1	TRBJ2-5	.	.	TGCAGTGCTAGCAGAAACAGGGGGGGTGTCAAGATAGAGACCCAGTACTTC	CSASRNRGGVKIETQYF
TRBV9	TRBJ1-4	.	.	TGTGCCAGCAGCGTTGGTTCACGTGGGGGGCGGGAAAAACTGTTTTTT	CASSVGSRGGREKLFF
TRBV28	TRBJ2-7	.	many	TGTGCCAGCAGTTTAGGGGGAGCACGTCCTAACGAGCAGTACTTC	CASSLGGARPNEQYF
TRBV5-1	TRBJ1-2	.	many	TGCGCCAGCAGCTTGGATCCAGGGCAGAACTATGGCTACACCTTC	CASSLDPGQNYGYTF
TRBV7-2	TRBJ2-5	TRBD2	few	TGTGCCAGCAGCGCCTGGGGAGGGGAGACCCAGTACTTC	CASSAWGGETQYF
TRBV28	TRBJ2-1	.	.	TGTGCCAGCAGTTTGTTGTATTCGGGATCGGGGCAGTTCTTC	CASSLLYSGSGQFF
TRBV3-1	TRBJ2-1	.	few	TGTGCCAGCAGCCTAGGCAACTTCGAGCAGTTCTTC	CASSLGNFEQFF
TRBV4-3	TRBJ1-4	.	many	TGCGCCAGCAGCCAAGATCCCCGGGAGGGCGAAAAACTGTTTTTT	CASSQDPREGEKLFF
TRBV5-1	TRBJ2-5	TRBD1	.	TGCGCCAGCAGCCCTGGGGGACAGTCGCAAGAGACCCAGTACTTC	CASSPGGQSQETQYF
TRBV18	TRBJ2-5	.	.	TGTGCCAGCTCACGGTTGAAAGAGACCCAGTACTTC	CASSRLKETQYF
TRBV12-3/TRBV12-4	TRBJ2-2	TRBD2	many	TGTGCCAGCAGTTTAAGGACTAGCGGGAGACCCGGGGAGCTGTTTTTT	CASSLRTSGRPGELFF
TRBV12-3/TRBV12-4	TRBJ1-2	.	few	TGTGCCAGCAGTTTAATGGGGATTACACGCTATGGCTACACCTTC	CASSLMGITRYGYTF
TRBV29-1	TRBJ2-3	.	.	TGCAGCGTTGGGGCGGTCACACGACCCCCCTCTAGCACAGATACGCAGTATTTT	CSVGAVTRPPSSTDTQYF
TRBV19	TRBJ2-1	TRBD2	.	TGTGCCAGTAGTACCGGACTAGGGGCTAGTGAGCAGTTCTTC	CASSTGLGASEQFF
TRBV4-3	TRBJ2-6	.	many	TGCGCCAGCAGCCTCGGGGGGCCTGGGGCCAACGTCCTGACTTTC	CASSLGGPGANVLTF
TRBV7-9	TRBJ2-3	TRBD2	.	TGTGCCAGCAGCTTTAAGGCTAGCGGGCTCACAGATACGCAGTATTTT	CASSFKASGLTDTQYF
TRBV7-6	TRBJ2-4	.	few	TGTGCCAGCAGCTTAGAGGCCGCAGCCAACATTCAGTACTTC	CASSLEAAANIQYF
TRBV3-1	TRBJ1-1	.	many	TGTGCCAGCAGCCAAGGGGTGAACACTGAAGCTTTCTTT	CASSQGVNTEAFF
TRBV20-1	TRBJ1-2	.	.	TGCAGTGCTAGAGAAACAGGGTCCTATGGCTACACCTTC	CSARETGSYGYTF
TRBV5-6	TRBJ2-5	.	many	TGTGCCAGCAGTAGTTCGACTAGGCGGTTGGGAGAGACCCAGTACTTC	CASSSSTRRLGETQYF
TRBV5-5	TRBJ2-1	.	many	TGTGCCAGCAGCATGGACCACAACCGCTACAATGAGCAGTTCTTC	CASSMDHNRYNEQFF
TRBV7-3	TRBJ2-2	.	.	TGTGCCAGCAGCTTAAAGGGAGGGGGACCCGGGGAGCTGTTTTTT	CASSLKGGGPGELFF
TRBV9	TRBJ2-6	TRBD2	.	TGTGCCAGCAGCGTAAGCGGGCTAGCGGAGAGCTCTGGGGCCAACGTCCTGACTTTC	CASSVSGLAESSGANVLTF
TRBV20-1	TRBJ2-5	.	many	TGCAGTGCTCCGGTTTTTGGACCCCAAGAGACCCAGTACTTC	CSAPVFGPQETQYF
TRBV6-5	TRBJ2-5	.	.	TGTGCCAGCAGTTACCCCTGGAAGGATAGGACAGACCAAGAGACCCAGTACTTC	CASSYPWKDRTDQETQYF
TRBV7-2	TRBJ2-3	TRBD1	.	TGTGCCAGCAGCAGGTTGGACAGGGGGAAAGATACGCAGTATTTT	CASSRLDRGKDTQYF
TRBV19	TRBJ1-1	TRBD1	few	TGTGCCAGCAAACAAACAGGGGTTGGGACTGAAGCTTTCTTT	CASKQTGVGTEAFF
TRBV30	TRBJ2-5	.	.	TGTGCCTGGAGTGACCTGGAAATGTACCAAGAGACCCAGTACTTC	CAWSDLEMYQETQYF